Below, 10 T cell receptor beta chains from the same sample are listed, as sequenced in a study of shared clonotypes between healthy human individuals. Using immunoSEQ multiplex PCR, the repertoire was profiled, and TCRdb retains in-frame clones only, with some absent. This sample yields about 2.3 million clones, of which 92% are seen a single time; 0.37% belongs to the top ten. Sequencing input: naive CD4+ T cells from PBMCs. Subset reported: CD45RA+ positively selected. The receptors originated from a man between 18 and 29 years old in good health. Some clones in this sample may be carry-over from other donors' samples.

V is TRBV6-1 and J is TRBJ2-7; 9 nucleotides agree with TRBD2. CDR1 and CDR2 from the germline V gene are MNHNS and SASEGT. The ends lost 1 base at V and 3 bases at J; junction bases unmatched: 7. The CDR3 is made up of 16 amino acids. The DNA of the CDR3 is TGTGCCAGCAGTGAAGTGGCTAGCGGGACACTCTACGAGCAGTACTTC. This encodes CASSEVASGTLYEQYF.

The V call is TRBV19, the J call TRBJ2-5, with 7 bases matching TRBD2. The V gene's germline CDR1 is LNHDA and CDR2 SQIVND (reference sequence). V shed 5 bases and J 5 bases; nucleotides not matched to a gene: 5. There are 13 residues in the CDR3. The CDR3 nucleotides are TGTGCCAGTAGTGTTCTGGGGGGGGAGACCCAGTACTTC. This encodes CASSVLGGETQYF.

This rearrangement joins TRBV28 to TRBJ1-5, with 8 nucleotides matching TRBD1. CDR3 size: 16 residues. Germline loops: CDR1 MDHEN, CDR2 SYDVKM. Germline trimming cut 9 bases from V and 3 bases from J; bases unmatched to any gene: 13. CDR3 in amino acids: CASIEGQGHFNQPQHF. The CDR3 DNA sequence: TGTGCCAGTATAGAAGGACAGGGCCATTTCAATCAGCCCCAGCATTTT.

The CDR3: CATSRAGGNQPQHF. CDR3 sequence (DNA): TGTGCCACCAGCAGAGCGGGGGGAAATCAGCCCCAGCATTTT. The V call is TRBV15, the J call TRBJ1-5; D is perhaps TRBD1 (5 bases). Germline CDR1 is LNHNV and CDR2 is YYDKDF (reference sequence). The germline V and J ends were trimmed by 1 base and 4 bases, with 8 bases remaining between them. CDR3 length equals 14 residues.

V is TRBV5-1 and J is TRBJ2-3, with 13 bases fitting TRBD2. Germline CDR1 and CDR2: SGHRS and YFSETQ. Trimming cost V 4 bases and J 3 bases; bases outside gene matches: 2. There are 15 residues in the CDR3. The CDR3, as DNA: TGCGCCAGCAGCGAGGGACTAGCGGGAACAGATACGCAGTATTTT. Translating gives CASSEGLAGTDTQYF. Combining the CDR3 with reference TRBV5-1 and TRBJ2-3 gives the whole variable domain KAGVTQTPRYLIKTRGQQVTLSCSPISGHRSVSWYQQTPGQGLQFLFEYFSETQRNKGNFPGRFSGRQFSNSRSEMNVSTLELGDSALYLCASSEGLAGTDTQYFGPGTRLTVL.

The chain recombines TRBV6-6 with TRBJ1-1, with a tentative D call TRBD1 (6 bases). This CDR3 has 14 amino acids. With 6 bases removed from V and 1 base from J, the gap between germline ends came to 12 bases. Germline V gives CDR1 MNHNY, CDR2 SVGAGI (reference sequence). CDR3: CASRYREGNTEAFF. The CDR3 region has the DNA TGTGCCAGCAGGTACAGGGAGGGGAACACTGAAGCTTTCTTT.

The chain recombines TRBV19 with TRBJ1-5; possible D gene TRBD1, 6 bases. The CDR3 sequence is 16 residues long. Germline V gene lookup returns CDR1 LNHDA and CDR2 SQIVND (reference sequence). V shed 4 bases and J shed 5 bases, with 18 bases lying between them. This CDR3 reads CASSTPPQGWDQPQHF. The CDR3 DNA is TGTGCCAGTAGTACCCCACCACAGGGATGGGATCAGCCCCAGCATTTT.

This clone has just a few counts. CDR3 region: CATSRLDNTEAFF. CDR3 bases: TGTGCCACCAGCAGACTAGACAACACTGAAGCTTTCTTT. The gene calls are TRBV15 and TRBJ1-1; D gene ambiguous. The germline V gene has CDR1 LNHNV and CDR2 YYDKDF (reference sequence). The CDR3 totals 13 residues. Between the trimmed V and J ends, which lost 2 bases and 2 bases, there was a span of 6 bases.

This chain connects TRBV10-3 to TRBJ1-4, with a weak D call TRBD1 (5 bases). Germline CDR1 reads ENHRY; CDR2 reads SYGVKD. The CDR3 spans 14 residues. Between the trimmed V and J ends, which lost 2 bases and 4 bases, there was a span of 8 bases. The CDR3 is CAISERGVNEKLFF. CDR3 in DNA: TGTGCCATCAGTGAGAGAGGGGTTAATGAAAAACTGTTTTTT.

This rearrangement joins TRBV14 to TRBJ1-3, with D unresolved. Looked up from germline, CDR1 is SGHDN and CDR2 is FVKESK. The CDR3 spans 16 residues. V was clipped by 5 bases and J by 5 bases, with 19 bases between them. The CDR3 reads CASSKLLDYPRNTIYF. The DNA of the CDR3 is TGTGCCAGCAGCAAACTTTTAGACTACCCCCGAAACACCATATATTTT.